This T cell receptor beta chain emerged from a study of siplizumab effects on memory and regulatory T cells. Findings and caveats of the study: Suppressive function of proliferating Tregs from siplizumab cultures was not confirmed.

Trimming stripped 7 bases from V and 2 bases from J, with 12 bases between. The CDR3 covers 14 residues. CDR1 is SGHKS, CDR2 YYEKEE, per germline (reference sequence). Sequencing of each sample assayed some 10^5 TCR templates. Sequencing used immunoSEQ multiplex PCR; TCRdb keeps in-frame clones, though not all of them. Among about 55,000 clones listed, roughly 97% were seen once. About this clone itself: Its specificity is unknown.

Unstimulated TEMRA, naive, memory and effector memory subsets were sequenced in a few donor pairs. Sequencing was carried out using naive CD4+ T cells sorted from blood. This clonotype was sampled from a human donor in good health. The chain has TRBV5-5 and TRBJ1-4; D is possibly TRBD1 (5 bases). The CDR3 coding sequence is TGTGCCAGCCACCCCAGGGAGACTAATGAAAAACTGTTTTTT. Translation gives CASHPRETNEKLFF.